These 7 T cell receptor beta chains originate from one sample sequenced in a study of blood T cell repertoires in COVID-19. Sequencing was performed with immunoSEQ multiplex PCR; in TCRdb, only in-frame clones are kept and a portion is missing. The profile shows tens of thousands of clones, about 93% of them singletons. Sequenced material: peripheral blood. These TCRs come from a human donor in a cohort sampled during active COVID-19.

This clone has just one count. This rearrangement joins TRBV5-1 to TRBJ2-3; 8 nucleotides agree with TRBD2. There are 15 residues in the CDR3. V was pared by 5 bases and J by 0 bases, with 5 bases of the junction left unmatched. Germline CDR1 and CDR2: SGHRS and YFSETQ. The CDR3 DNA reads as TGCGCCAGCAGTTTAGCGGGGAAAAGCACAGATACGCAGTATTTT. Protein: CASSLAGKSTDTQYF.

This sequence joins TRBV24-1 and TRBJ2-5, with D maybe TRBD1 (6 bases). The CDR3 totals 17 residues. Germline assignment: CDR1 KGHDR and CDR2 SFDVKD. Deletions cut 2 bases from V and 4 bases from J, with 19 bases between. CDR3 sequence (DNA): TGTGCCACCAGTGATTCGAAACAGGGTCTAGGGGTAGAGACCCAGTACTTC. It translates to CATSDSKQGLGVETQYF.

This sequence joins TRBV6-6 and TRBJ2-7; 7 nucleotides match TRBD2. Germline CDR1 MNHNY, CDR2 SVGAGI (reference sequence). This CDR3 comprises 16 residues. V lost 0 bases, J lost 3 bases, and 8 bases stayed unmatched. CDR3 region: CASSYSRDGLDYEQYF. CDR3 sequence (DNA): TGTGCCAGCAGTTACTCTCGGGACGGACTAGACTACGAGCAGTACTTC.

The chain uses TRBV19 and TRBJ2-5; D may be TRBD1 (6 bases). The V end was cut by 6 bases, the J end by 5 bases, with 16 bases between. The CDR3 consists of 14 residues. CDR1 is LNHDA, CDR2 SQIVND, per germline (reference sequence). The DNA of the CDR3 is TGTGCCAGTAGGCCTCAGGGGTTCGGGGAGACCCAGTACTTC. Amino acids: CASRPQGFGETQYF.

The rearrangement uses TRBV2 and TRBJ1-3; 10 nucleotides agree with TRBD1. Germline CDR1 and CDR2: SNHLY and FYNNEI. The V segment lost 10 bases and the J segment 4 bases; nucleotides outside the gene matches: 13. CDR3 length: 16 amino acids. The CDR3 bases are TGTGCCACCTTTCCTCGGGACAGGGGAAAGGGAAACACCATATATTTT. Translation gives CATFPRDRGKGNTIYF. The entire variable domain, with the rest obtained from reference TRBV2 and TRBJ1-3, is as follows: EPEVTQTPSHQVTQMGQEVILRCVPISNHLYFYWYRQILGQKVEFLVSFYNNEISEKSEIFDDQFSVERPDGSNFTLKIRSTKLEDSAMYFCATFPRDRGKGNTIYFGEGSWLTVV.

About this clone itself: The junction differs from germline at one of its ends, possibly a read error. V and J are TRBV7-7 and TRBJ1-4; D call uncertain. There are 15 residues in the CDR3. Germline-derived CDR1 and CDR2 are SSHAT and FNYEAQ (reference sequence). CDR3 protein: CASSLSEGTNEKLFF. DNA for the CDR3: TGTGCTAGCAGCTTATCTGAGGGCACTAATGAAAAACTGTTTTTT.

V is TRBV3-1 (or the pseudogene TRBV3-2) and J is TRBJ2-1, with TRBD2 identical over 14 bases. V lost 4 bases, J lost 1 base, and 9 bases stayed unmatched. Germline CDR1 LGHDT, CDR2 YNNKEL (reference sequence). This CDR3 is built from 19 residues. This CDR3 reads CASSPPTGLAGESYNEQFF. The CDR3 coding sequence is TGTGCCAGCAGCCCCCCCACGGGACTAGCGGGGGAGTCCTACAATGAGCAGTTCTTC.